This T cell receptor beta chain was documented in a study of blood T cell repertoires in COVID-19. Whole-study context: COVID-19 samples from acute and convalescent phases originated in the United States, Italy and Spain. Sources were T cells, B-cell-depleted T cells, or PBMCs; the material itself was cDNA or gDNA.

Per the study methods: Cell counts per sample came from amplifying reference gene primers. Using immunoSEQ multiplex PCR, the repertoire was profiled, and TCRdb retains in-frame clones only, with some absent. D and trimming were read from the DNA, whereas the V and J calls and clone size are those reported in that table. The sample gives around 100,000 clones, 70% to 90% of which show up once; around 3.3% is in the top ten. The CDR3 extends over 16 amino acids. CDR1 is LGHNA, CDR2 YNFKEQ, per germline. Trimming left V 0 bases short and J 5 bases short, with 13 bases between. The V gene is TRBV4-2, the J gene TRBJ2-2; a weak D match, TRBD2 (6 bases). Sequencing was done on a sample of peripheral blood. The sequence came from a man in his forties or fifties in a cohort sampled during active COVID-19. In DNA form, the CDR3 reads TGTGCCAGCAGCCAAGACATGGTAGCGGTTACCGGGGAGCTGTTTTTT. This sequence encodes CASSQDMVAVTGELFF.